This T cell receptor beta chain comes out of a study of T cells in Graves' hyperthyroidism and ophthalmopathy. This clonotype was observed many times. The antigen is unknown. Regarding the study as a whole: A median 6.5 months before onset, the model predicted ophthalmopathy.

The CDR3 regions of TCR beta were amplified from RNA transcripts. During a first-round RT-PCR of the TCR CDR3, the HTBI primer set was used. TCRdb re-analysed the multiplex PCR reads in MiXCR, keeping a single row per CDR3 protein. The repertoire holds 500,000 to 600,000 distinct CDR3 sequences, with 46% as singletons. Sequenced material: peripheral blood or thyroid tissue (not recorded which). The sequence derives from an adult woman with Graves' disease, either hyperthyroidism or ophthalmopathy (not recorded which).

CDR3: CASSHSGTQYF. The CDR3 DNA reads TGTGCCAGCAGCCACAGCGGGACCCAGTACTTC. The chain couples TRBV3-1 to TRBJ2-5, with TRBD2 as a possible D gene (5 bases). The CDR3 consists of 11 residues. V was cut by 3 bases and J by 7 bases, with 6 bases left in between. CDR1 LGHDT and CDR2 YNNKEL come from the germline V gene (reference sequence).